This TCR beta chain is from a study of T cell clones after liver transplantation. TCRdb keeps only in-frame clones here, not all; method: immunoSEQ multiplex PCR. Seen here are some 120,000 clones, roughly nine tenths observed once, and the top ten hold 0.8% to 0.9%. The sample consisted of CD4+ T cells from blood, taken 12 months after liver transplant. This sequence was found in a human patient who received a liver transplant. Part of the T cells may come from the graft donor.

CDR3: CASSAQKDCGSSYEQYF. The CDR3 nucleotides are TGTGCCAGCAGTGCCCAAAAAGATTGCGGGAGCTCCTACGAGCAGTACTTC. This chain uses TRBV6-4 with TRBJ2-7; 7 nucleotides match TRBD2. This CDR3 region has 17 residues. The junction had 12 bases not matched to a gene; V was cut back by 4 bases and J by 0 bases. CDR1 and CDR2 (germline): MRHNA, SNTAGT.